This T cell receptor beta chain was sequenced in a study of cytomegalovirus exposure and HLA in healthy donors (dated by TCRdb to 2015 to 2018). At the level of the whole study: According to an earlier analysis of 587 of the donors, about 179 million T cells yielded 117 million unique TCR beta sequences and around 280 Gb of sequence data. An early release covering roughly 600 HLA-typed donors comprised about 320 gigabases of sequencing data and 65 million to 100 million unique TCR sequences. Of the roughly 400 genotyped donors, roughly 76% were placed in the genetic ancestry cluster associated with self-reported Caucasian donors. The study aimed to test whether cataloging public T cell receptors could reveal signatures of past pathogen exposure. The T cell repertoires of some 700 subjects were profiled by immunosequencing and related to cytomegalovirus serostatus. Besides the first cohort of 666 subjects, a separate validation cohort made up of about 120 different subjects was used. The study combined high-throughput TCR immunosequencing, statistical association of individual TCRs with disease status, and machine learning to predict cytomegalovirus infection status. To study patterns of TCR occurrence, a later analysis re-analyzed previously published TCR beta repertoires from 666 donors and added high-resolution HLA genotyping. Rather than using new phenotypic data, the later analysis identified candidate immune exposures from TCR beta sequences and from how often those sequences occurred across donors. An earlier analysis of some 600 of the donors applied high-throughput TCR beta sequencing to assess whether each TCR beta V gene segment acted as functional or pseudogenic. Donor age, sex, ethnicity and CMV serostatus were compiled alongside the repertoire data. In a later genetic analysis, genome-wide SNP genotypes for about 65% of the roughly 700 donors were used, and that subset was treated as a discovery cohort. Every discovery cohort repertoire had been produced on one sequencing platform. HLA typing covered class I and class II loci at four-digit resolution. The number of donors typed differed by locus, with about 629-640 for A, B, C, DRB1 and DQB1, roughly 520 for DQA1, about 610 for DPA1, and some 440 for DPB1. Several DR-DQ haplotypes were handled as single units for association and clustering because linkage in the cohort was strong. Among 300 to 450 genotyped donors of the cohort, an average of about 240,000 unique TCR beta nucleotide sequences were sequenced per donor, roughly a sixth of them non-productive. General conclusions and limits of the study: Some IMGT-functional V segments, including TRBV6-2 and TRBV6-3, could not be distinguished by the 87-base-pair reads and were therefore excluded. In an earlier analysis of some 550 of the donors, most TCR beta V segments were observed in productive rearrangements about 87% or about 30% of the time, broadly matching IMGT annotations. A later analysis found that most CMV-associated TCR beta chains appeared HLA-restricted, with HLA associations seemingly driven largely by CMV exposure. A later genetic analysis associated a missense DCLRE1C variant with V-gene and J-gene trimming of TCR beta chains, and an independent cohort replicated the association. Compared with the approximately 670-donor mean, donors in an Asian-associated ancestry cluster had fewer N-insertions in productive TCRs, according to a later genetic analysis. Correlated functional status among segregating V segments might be attributable to linkage disequilibrium, but an unknown experimental factor could not be ruled out. Strong co-occurrence of HLA alleles, especially DR and DQ, made assigning TCR associations to individual alleles difficult. The classifier was reported to diagnose cytomegalovirus status with high specificity and sensitivity in both the original and validation cohorts. Sequencing depth was assumed to be roughly uniform across donors in the presence/absence analyses, though that assumption may not hold. CMV serostatus was the only immune exposure information available for the cohort. A further reported finding was that TCR beta sequences accurately predicted the HLA-A and HLA-B alleles for most subjects in the first cohort. Most TCR sequences were observed very rarely across donors, whereas some public TCRs were present in many individuals. This cohort had only TCR beta chains sequenced, and the lack of alpha or paired-chain data limited which features could be detected. Specific HLA alleles were associated with over 15,000 TCR beta sequences at a false discovery rate of 0.05 in a later analysis. It was suggested by the authors that the approach could potentially be generalized to other disease states and immunological phenotypes. A later analysis found that TCR association rates varied across HLA loci, with DRB1 alleles showing the most associated TCRs and HLA-C alleles the fewest. Approximately 16 rarely observed V segments, including chromosome 9 orphons, were excluded from the earlier analysis of a few hundred of the donors because counts were too low. In vitro tests confirmed that a few of the cytomegalovirus-associated TCR beta chains recognize cytomegalovirus antigens. The study gave a list of some 150 TCR beta chains associated with cytomegalovirus. A later analysis reported that several top co-occurrence clusters appeared linked to parvovirus B19, influenza, CMV and Epstein-Barr virus. In a later analysis, HLA-associated TCR beta chains showed more clonal expansion and lower generation probabilities than non-associated chains that were equally common. A cluster of highly shared sequence variants was judged likely to be a technical artifact of the sequencing pipeline. Because HLA typing was unavailable for some donors at each locus, only the typed subset was used in association tests.

Libraries were made using the immunoSEQ multiplex PCR assay. For the multiplex PCR, a mixture combining 60 forward primers for TCR Vbeta segments and 13 reverse primers for TCR Jbeta segments was used. Amplification of the CDR3 region of rearranged TCR beta genes was performed with a multiplex PCR assay on genomic DNA. Amplified TCR beta libraries were sequenced as 87-base-pair reads on the Illumina HiSeq System. From the authors' description of their analysis: Across the 500 to 700 repertoires, a later analysis counted 80 million or so unique TCR beta chains, roughly 11 million of which were shared by at least two donors. A nearest-neighbor algorithm error-corrected the raw reads and collapsed the reads into unique sequences, merging closely related sequences to remove PCR and sequencing errors. Alignment of CDR3 sequences to IMGT reference sequences was used to assign V, D and J gene segments. For a sequence to be retained, a match of at least six nucleotides was required to both a V gene segment and a J gene segment. Rearrangements were classified as productive when the CDR3 lacked stop codons and remained in frame with V and J, and all other rearrangements were classified as non-productive. Following IMGT convention, CDR3 was defined as the stretch from the second conserved V-encoded cysteine up to the conserved J-encoded phenylalanine. The earlier analysis of a few hundred of the donors excluded any sequence lacking an unambiguous match to a single V gene segment. An earlier analysis of fewer than 750 of the donors called V segments functional above 56.7% productive rearrangements and segregating when the between-donor standard deviation exceeded 5%. A statistical classification framework was developed to diagnose cytomegalovirus status using the catalog of TCR beta chain sequences. In a later analysis, V and J genes were assigned by comparing TCR nucleotide sequences against IMGT/GENE-DB human TR gene sequences. In a later analysis, CDR3 sequences and most-parsimonious VDJ recombination scenarios were assigned using the TCRdist pipeline. In a later analysis, each TCR beta chain was defined by its CDR3 amino acid sequence together with its V-gene family, and reads without a unique V-gene family were excluded. As a way to deal with suspected cross-contamination and a sequencing artifact, a later analysis dropped 640 or so nucleotide sequences that were highly shared and had low generation probability. A later analysis calculated a clonal expansion index for each public chain from normalized within-repertoire ranks of inferred template counts. In a later analysis, generation probabilities were computed using a VDJ recombination model fitted to out-of-frame rearrangements, and the results were checked against IGoR. In a later analysis, TCR-TCR, TCR-HLA and TCR-CMV co-occurrence was scored with hypergeometric tests, and a repertoire-size bias correction was applied to TCR pairs. To estimate false discovery rates, a later analysis permuted the HLA or CMV assignments 20 times. In a later analysis, co-occurring TCRs were grouped using DBSCAN, with TCRdist sequence similarity added in when clustering inside HLA-allele-positive subsets. Repertoires with fewer than 30,000 or more than 120,000 public chains, plus five repertoires with anomalous nucleotide sharing, were excluded from co-occurrence clustering. The source is immuneACCESS, and TCRdb retained only in-frame sequences with V and J called. Part of the clones is not carried over; for the studies checked, unresolved V genes explain less than half of this, and the remainder is unexplained. Clonal size and the V and J genes are those of that table, whereas D and trimming came from the DNA. The sample includes about 100,000 clones, with 55% to 65% observed a single time. The ten biggest clones cover around 4% of the sample.

The CDR3 goes from the cysteine to the phenylalanine over 15 residues. The kept DNA is CDR3 alone, 45 bases in frame from the first base. Trimming removed 7 bases from V and 2 bases from J; the gene matches leave 6 bases unexplained. Based on the germline V gene, the CDR1 and CDR2 sequences are MNHNS and SASEGT. The cohort was made up of approximately 670 healthy bone marrow donors. All cohort members were sampled while nominally healthy, although unrecorded immune exposures were likely present. The donor was CMV seropositive and belonged to the group of 270 or so seropositive cohort members. A peripheral blood sample was provided by each donor, and peripheral blood mononuclear cells were used for TCR beta sequencing. Genomic DNA extraction from the blood cell samples was performed with the Qiagen DNeasy Blood Extraction Kit. This clone is regarded as medium-sized (0.01 to 0.1%). What this receptor recognizes is not known. No qualities accompany the bases; no much larger clone lies one base away.

The source material was PBMCs. The clonotype was recovered from a man aged 30 to 45 in good health and CMV-seropositive. This sequence uses TRBV6-1 and TRBJ2-3; 10 central nucleotides agree with TRBD2. The nucleotide sequence reads TGTGCCAGCAAAAACCTAGCGGGGGTCACAGATACGCAGTATTTT. Its protein product is CASKNLAGVTDTQYF.